This T cell receptor (beta chain) emerged from a study of radiation and T cells in renal cell carcinoma (dated by TCRdb to 2018 to 2021). In the study overall: The samples were drawn from a clinical trial, where primary renal cell carcinomas were treated with 15 Gy of stereotactic body radiation therapy and then removed by nephrectomy 4 weeks afterward. In total, some 52 samples underwent TCR beta sequencing: some 26 tumors plus 27 peripheral blood samples. A total of over 4 million unique CDR3 nucleotide sequences, encoding 2.5 million to 3 million unique CDR3 amino acid sequences, were found across all 50 or so samples.

Reading the label with the study, this specimen's time point is: blood 2 weeks post-SBRT. The label giving this sample's treatment or condition can be read as: 15 Gy SBRT to primary tumor, nephrectomy 4 weeks later. To follow tumor-enriched clonotypes, serial peripheral blood was collected from radiation-treated patients at baseline and at 2 weeks and 4 weeks after SBRT. All patients had renal cell carcinoma with clear cell pathology. The QIAamp DNA Blood Mini Kit (Qiagen) was used to prepare genomic DNA for TCR sequencing. Samples were included in the analyses only if all quality control checks were passed. The immunoSEQ kit was used, according to the manufacturer's recommendations, to generate TCR beta libraries from genomic DNA. To prepare the libraries, a first multiplex PCR with proprietary primers was run, followed by a second PCR that added unique barcodes, and a bead cleanup was done after each round. A kit-provided positive control reaction and a negative control reaction were included in every sample batch. The final libraries underwent checking on an Agilent 4200 TapeStation D1000 ScreenTape, volumetric pooling, and quantification by qPCR. Sequencing was performed on an Illumina NextSeq500 using a MidOutput 150-cycle cartridge, with 156 Read1 cycles, 15 Index1 cycles, and the kit custom primers. The pooled library was loaded at approximately 0.95 pM with around 20% PhiX control spiked in. As for the authors' bioinformatics: The vendor-processed data were analyzed in R, and a clonotype was defined as all T cells that share the same CDR3 nucleotide sequence. In the clone abundance analyses, frequencies in each sample were normalized to that sample's 10,000 most abundant clones. Public T cell clones, which averaged fewer than five per sample, were removed prior to analysis. Tumor-enriched clonotypes and baseline blood-enriched clonotypes were defined as those with an abundance difference of at least 32-fold between compartments. A beta-binomial differential abundance model was used to identify clonotypes that were expanded or contracted between blood time points. Tumor-blood repertoire similarity was measured with the Baroni-Urbani and Buser coefficient, and group comparisons used two-tailed Wilcoxon tests in R. This is the immuneACCESS table as TCRdb keeps it, with only in-frame sequences that have V and J called. A part of the clones is gone; compared with another copy, unresolved V genes explain less than half, and the rest is unexplained. The V and J calls and clone size were taken over from that table, and D and trimming were inferred from the DNA. This sample holds roughly 130,000 clones; 70% to 90% were observed only once. The leading ten clones occupy about 5.6% of the sample.

In regard to this clone: Its target antigen remains unknown. The sample holds no much larger clone one base away, and base qualities are not on file.

The investigation overall reported the following: Blood repertoire dynamics were not followed beyond 4 weeks after treatment. Effects of radiation dose or scheduling on the TCR repertoire could not be addressed with the single-armed trial design. An increase in top tumor clonotypes in blood was observed from baseline to 2 weeks post-radiation, followed by contraction by 4 weeks, which was taken to suggest transient expansion of tumor-resident clones. Because no pretreatment tumor biopsies were available, whether clonotypes were present in the tumor at baseline could not be determined.

Looking up the germline V gene (reference sequence) yields CDR1 MNHEY and CDR2 SMNVEV. Including the terminal cysteine and phenylalanine, the CDR3 comprises 11 residues. The read is trimmed to its CDR3 DNA, 33 bases read in frame from base 1. V gives up 7 bases and J gives up 7 bases, and the segment between their germline ends measures 10 bases. The clonotype originates from a woman aged 70-85 years with renal cell carcinoma. The chain uses TRBV27 and TRBJ1-2; TRBD1 is a weak D gene call, 5 bases matching. Sequences were derived from blood, sampled from a patient whose treatment included radiotherapy and nephrectomy. Here is the DNA: TGTGCCAGCATGGGGGGTTTTGGCTACACCTTC. Translated, it reads CASMGGFGYTF.